These T cell receptor beta chains were read from a single sample in a study of CD8 T cells in Susac syndrome. One entry per CDR3 protein, called by TCRdb with MiXCR from the immunoSEQ multiplex PCR reads. Counted here are about 73,000 distinct CDR3 sequences, just under 95% occurring once; the ten biggest clones make up about 0.4%. The sequencing sample was made of CD8+ T cells from PBMCs. The receptors were sampled from a human donor with multiple sclerosis. Each CDR3 is given without its conserved first and last residue.

>TRBJ2-7|TRBV30
AWSLGGQTYEQY
>TRBJ2-3|TRBV29-1
SVEGVAELTDTQY
>TRBJ2-5|TRBV3-1
ASSPELAGGGEGETQY
>TRBJ2-1|TRBV13
ASSTRGREQF
>TRBJ2-1|TRBV4-2
ASSQATGLAGSHEQF
>TRBJ2-5|TRBV12-5
ASGPLGTQY
>TRBJ2-3|TRBV4-1
ASSKTAVGSTDTQY
>TRBJ2-2|TRBV9
ASSPQRGNGAGELF
>TRBJ2-3|TRBV29-1
SVEDLIPGRY
>TRBJ2-7|TRBV7-2
ASSPGQGLSSYEQY
>TRBJ1-1|TRBV19
ASSIAGRGTEAF
>TRBJ2-1|TRBV27
ASSFYGSGSSYNEQF
>TRBJ2-1|TRBV2
ASRNEQF
>TRBJ1-2|TRBV5-1
ASSLETWNYGYT
>TRBJ1-3|TRBV29-1
SVRLHSSGNTIY
>TRBJ2-7|TRBV12-3/TRBV12-4
ASRDRGRYEQY
>TRBJ2-5|TRBV20-1
SARDRGGQETQY
>TRBJ2-4|TRBV15
ATSRAQREGKNIQY
>TRBJ2-1|TRBV6-5
ASSYSRPRTHEQF
>TRBJ1-1|TRBV14
ASSPSGFTEAF
>TRBJ1-5|TRBV23-1
ASSSGQRNQPQH
>TRBJ2-1|TRBV4-1
ASSQELVRAEQF
>TRBJ1-2|TRBV7-9
ASSLPGYGYT
>TRBJ2-7|TRBV29-1
SVHPAGSYEQY
>TRBJ2-2|TRBV6-2/TRBV6-3
ASSYSTSGGNANTGELF
>TRBJ2-1|TRBV24-1
ATSDSIAGVYNEQF
>TRBJ2-6|TRBV5-1
ASSSRLETGANVLT
>TRBJ2-6|TRBV6-1
ASSDGPGANVLT
>TRBJ1-1|TRBV6-2/TRBV6-3
ASSYSTGNLNTEAF
>TRBJ2-7|TRBV3-1
ASSQDRIRAAYEQY
>TRBJ2-2|TRBV12-3/TRBV12-4
ASATGTNTGELF
>TRBJ2-4|TRBV6-2/TRBV6-3
ASSYSRRDRAKNIQY
>TRBJ2-7|TRBV7-6
ASSPPGQTYEQY
>TRBJ2-3|TRBV4-3
ASSQDPSDTQY
>TRBJ1-2|TRBV11-2
ASSLWTGLSDYGYT
>TRBJ2-1|TRBV6-6
ASSPAGVAEQF
>TRBJ1-2|TRBV5-1
ASSLYVTDGYT
>TRBJ2-6|TRBV14
ASSQDMPTRVSGANVLT
>TRBJ2-1|TRBV9
ASSATSGPWNEQF
>TRBJ2-7|TRBV2
ASSDHGSGIEQY
>TRBJ1-1|TRBV12-3/TRBV12-4
ASSPTGPDTEAF
>TRBJ2-1|TRBV12-3/TRBV12-4
ASSPTSYNEQF
>TRBJ2-1|TRBV19
ASSHSGSSYNEQF